This is a list of T cell receptor beta chains from one sample in a study of T cell repertoires in cytomegalovirus infection. TCRdb reprocessed the reads with MiXCR, giving one entry per CDR3 protein. The data show approximately 100,000 distinct CDR3 sequences, with about 22% seen just once and about two fifths held by the top ten. What was sequenced was CD8+ T cells from PBMCs. The receptors stem from a human donor in good health (CMV status not recorded). Some clones in this sample may be carry-over from other donors' samples. Each CDR3 is given with its conserved first and last residue. The order of the fields is J gene, clone size, V gene, D gene, CDR3 DNA, CDR3 protein. D genes are given only for firm matches. The size field is filled for only some rows; it gives once, few, many or a size class.

j_gene: TRBJ2-2
abundance: .
v_gene: TRBV5-1
d_gene: .
CDR3nt: TGCGCCAGCAAGGGGGACCCGAGCACCGGGGAGCTGTTTTTT
CDR3aa: CASKGDPSTGELFF

j_gene: TRBJ2-3
abundance: many
v_gene: TRBV20-1
d_gene: TRBD2
CDR3nt: TGCAGTGCCCCAGCGGGAGAAAGCTCCGGCACAGATACGCAGTATTTT
CDR3aa: CSAPAGESSGTDTQYF

j_gene: TRBJ2-2
abundance: .
v_gene: TRBV28
d_gene: .
CDR3nt: TGTGCCAACAGTACCACCGGTGCACCAGCACCCGGGGAGCTGTTTTTT
CDR3aa: CANSTTGAPAPGELFF

j_gene: TRBJ1-6
abundance: .
v_gene: TRBV6-5
d_gene: TRBD1
CDR3nt: TGTGCCAGCAGTAATCAAATCGGGACAGGGGATTCACCCCTCCACTTT
CDR3aa: CASSNQIGTGDSPLHF

j_gene: TRBJ2-2
abundance: .
v_gene: TRBV5-1
d_gene: TRBD1
CDR3nt: TGCGCCAGCAGCGTGGGACAGAACGCGAGGACCGGGGAGCTGTTTTTT
CDR3aa: CASSVGQNARTGELFF

j_gene: TRBJ2-7
abundance: .
v_gene: TRBV27
d_gene: TRBD2
CDR3nt: TGTGCCAGCAGTCCATCCGGGACAGGTGGACTAGCGGACTACGAGCAGTACTTC
CDR3aa: CASSPSGTGGLADYEQYF

j_gene: TRBJ2-2
abundance: .
v_gene: TRBV20-1
d_gene: .
CDR3nt: TGCAGTGCTAGAATGCGAAAGAACACCGGGGAGCTGTTTTTT
CDR3aa: CSARMRKNTGELFF

j_gene: TRBJ1-1
abundance: few
v_gene: TRBV19
d_gene: .
CDR3nt: TGTGCCAGTAGTCTGTACACTGAAGCTTTCTTT
CDR3aa: CASSLYTEAFF

j_gene: TRBJ2-1
abundance: many
v_gene: TRBV6-2/TRBV6-3
d_gene: TRBD2
CDR3nt: TGTGCCAGCAGTTACGGGACTAGTCTCGAGCAGTTCTTC
CDR3aa: CASSYGTSLEQFF

j_gene: TRBJ2-7
abundance: many
v_gene: TRBV28
d_gene: .
CDR3nt: TGTGCCAGCCTTTCAATCGCAGGGGTCTACGAGCAGTACTTC
CDR3aa: CASLSIAGVYEQYF

j_gene: TRBJ2-3
abundance: .
v_gene: TRBV29-1
d_gene: .
CDR3nt: TGCAGCGTTGAATCCCGCCGGGACAGCACAGATACGCAGTATTTT
CDR3aa: CSVESRRDSTDTQYF

j_gene: TRBJ2-5
abundance: many
v_gene: TRBV12-3/TRBV12-4
d_gene: .
CDR3nt: TGTGCCAGCAGTCCCTGGGGTGTAGAGACCCAGTACTTC
CDR3aa: CASSPWGVETQYF

j_gene: TRBJ1-1
abundance: .
v_gene: TRBV5-6
d_gene: .
CDR3nt: TGTGCCAGCAGCTTGGGCAACATGAACACTGAAGCTTTCTTT
CDR3aa: CASSLGNMNTEAFF

j_gene: TRBJ2-1
abundance: few
v_gene: TRBV3-1
d_gene: TRBD1
CDR3nt: TGTGCCAGCAGCCTCCGGGACAGGGACTACAATGAGCAGTTCTTC
CDR3aa: CASSLRDRDYNEQFF

j_gene: TRBJ2-7
abundance: .
v_gene: TRBV7-2
d_gene: .
CDR3nt: TGTGCCAGCAGCTTAGATATGTCCTACGAGCAGTACTTC
CDR3aa: CASSLDMSYEQYF

j_gene: TRBJ2-5
abundance: .
v_gene: TRBV20-1
d_gene: .
CDR3nt: TGCAGTGCCTCAGACACGGTTAACCAAGAGACCCAGTACTTC
CDR3aa: CSASDTVNQETQYF

j_gene: TRBJ2-1
abundance: many
v_gene: TRBV4-1
d_gene: TRBD2
CDR3nt: TGCGCCAGCAGCCCCACTAGCGGTTCTACCTACAATGAGCAGTTCTTC
CDR3aa: CASSPTSGSTYNEQFF

j_gene: TRBJ2-1
abundance: .
v_gene: TRBV4-2
d_gene: .
CDR3nt: TGTGCCAGCAGCCAGGTCAGGCAGGGGATAGACAATGAGCAGTTCTTC
CDR3aa: CASSQVRQGIDNEQFF